A single sample gave rise to the 30 T cell receptor beta chains below, sequenced in a study of cytomegalovirus exposure and HLA in healthy donors. Both 60 Vbeta primers and 13 Jbeta primers went into the PCR. Some clones are missing from TCRdb's copy, which holds only in-frame ones; the method was immunoSEQ multiplex PCR. The data contain about 170,000 clones, around 80% of them seen just once; the ten biggest clones take up 1%. Sequencing was performed on PBMCs. The receptors were sampled from a woman between 50 and 59 years old in good health and CMV-seropositive.

The sample holds a few counts of this clone. The rearrangement uses TRBV11-2 and TRBJ1-2; no clear D gene. The germline CDR1 and CDR2 sequences are SGHAT and FQNNGV. Trimming pared 5 bases from V and 1 base from J, leaving 5 bases between. The CDR3 totals 12 residues. CDR3 residues: CASSGVNYGYTF. The DNA of the CDR3 is TGTGCCAGCAGCGGAGTTAACTATGGCTACACCTTC.

The sample holds one count of this clone. The chain carries TRBV4-3 and TRBJ2-1; TRBD2 matches at 10 bases. The junction had 12 bases not matched to a gene; V was cut back by 0 bases and J by 13 bases. CDR3 size: 16 residues. The germline CDR1 and CDR2 sequences are LGHNA and YSLEER. The CDR3 sequence is CASSQELSGRALTQFF. DNA of the CDR3: TGCGCCAGCAGCCAAGAATTGAGCGGGAGGGCTCTTACTCAGTTCTTC.

The CDR3: CASSFTDREETQYF. The CDR3 DNA reads TGTGCCAGCAGTTTCACTGACAGGGAGGAGACCCAGTACTTC. The J gene is TRBJ2-5, the V gene TRBV27, with TRBD1 identical over 7 bases. Germline lookup yields CDR1 MNHEY and CDR2 SMNVEV (reference sequence). The V segment lost 3 bases and the J segment 5 bases; nucleotides outside the gene matches: 6. There are 14 residues in the CDR3.

V gene TRBV9 combines with J gene TRBJ2-4; 8 bases are shared with TRBD1. V lost 3 bases to trimming and J lost 2 bases; unmatched junction nucleotides: 7. From germline, CDR1 is SGDLS and CDR2 YYNGEE. The CDR3 is 16 residues long. The CDR3: CASSAAAGGSKNIQYF. CDR3 DNA sequence: TGTGCCAGCAGCGCCGCGGCAGGGGGCTCCAAAAACATTCAGTACTTC.

This clone was recorded once. Germline and junction disagree at one end, which may indicate a read error. This chain connects TRBV4-3 to TRBJ1-5; 8 bases align to TRBD1. The CDR3 covers 17 residues. The V gene's germline CDR1 is LGHNA and CDR2 YSLEER. CDR3 sequence: CASSQATGGYSNQPRHF. The CDR3 bases are TGCGCCAGCAGCCAAGCCACAGGGGGTTATAGCAATCAGCCCCGGCATTTT.

Notes on this clone: Relative to the germline gene, one junction end is altered; a read error may explain this. CDR3 amino acids: CSSSFSEETQYF. For the CDR3, the DNA is TGTTCCAGCAGCTTCAGTGAAGAGACCCAGTACTTC. The chain carries TRBV7-9 and TRBJ2-5; D remains ambiguous. CDR3 size: 12 residues. Germline CDR1 is SEHNR and CDR2 is FQNEAQ (reference sequence).

The J gene is TRBJ2-5, the V gene TRBV7-2; TRBD1 agrees at 7 bases. In germline, CDR1 is SGHTA, CDR2 FQGNSA. The CDR3 length is 13 residues. V was pared by 0 bases and J by 13 bases, with 8 bases of the junction left unmatched. CDR3 in amino acids: CASSLAPRGRGYF. DNA for the CDR3: TGTGCCAGCAGCTTAGCGCCTAGGGGGCGTGGGTACTTC.

The chain employs TRBV28 and TRBJ1-2, with TRBD1 as a possible D gene (6 bases). CDR3 length: 12 residues. The germline gives CDR1 MDHEN, CDR2 SYDVKM. V was shortened by 5 bases and J by 5 bases, with 9 bases between the two germline ends. CDR3 amino acids: CASSNGQYGYTF. In DNA form, the CDR3 reads TGTGCCAGCAGTAATGGACAGTATGGCTACACCTTC.

This clone was observed a single time. The chain has TRBV27 and TRBJ1-2, with a possible D match to TRBD1 (6 bases). The germline V gene encodes CDR1 MNHEY and CDR2 SMNVEV (reference sequence). The CDR3 spans 14 residues. The germline V and J ends were trimmed by 2 bases and 6 bases, with 13 bases remaining between them. The CDR3 DNA follows: TGTGCCAGCAGTTTAAACCCCCAGGGGCATGGCTACACCTTC. Amino acid sequence: CASSLNPQGHGYTF.

This clone was picked up a small number of times. The V gene is TRBV6-5, the J gene TRBJ1-2; D may be TRBD1 (5 bases). Germline V CDR1 and CDR2: MNHEY, SVGAGI. The germline V and J ends were trimmed by 6 bases and 4 bases, with 15 bases remaining between them. The CDR3 is made up of 14 amino acids. The CDR3 region is CASRERTSFYGYTF. The CDR3 DNA is TGTGCCAGCAGGGAACGGACAAGCTTCTATGGCTACACCTTC.

The chain is built from TRBV6-5 and TRBJ1-2, with D possibly TRBD1 on 5 matching bases. V was cut by 2 bases and J by 4 bases, with 11 bases left in between. Germline V gene data show CDR1 as MNHEY and CDR2 as SVGAGI. CDR3 length: 14 residues. The CDR3 sequence is CASSYMRGPYGYTF. CDR3 sequence (DNA): TGTGCCAGCAGTTACATGCGGGGACCCTATGGCTACACCTTC.

This chain uses TRBV20-1 with TRBJ1-4; D ambiguous. Trimming took off 6 bases at V and 6 bases at J, with 8 bases between the two ends. This CDR3 has 11 residues. CDR1 and CDR2 (germline): DFQATT, SNEGSKA (reference sequence). The CDR3 sequence is CSALNYEKLFF. Here the CDR3 DNA reads TGCAGTGCCCTCAACTATGAAAAACTGTTTTTT.

The V call is TRBV10-3, the J call TRBJ1-1; 7 bases align to TRBD1. Germline lookup yields CDR1 ENHRY and CDR2 SYGVKD. The trim removed 2 bases at V and 2 bases at J, leaving 2 bases unmatched. CDR3 size: 14 residues. CDR3 bases: TGTGCCATCAGTGAGACAGGGGACAACACTGAAGCTTTCTTT. The encoded protein is CAISETGDNTEAFF.

CDR3 sequence (DNA): TGTGCCAGCCCCAAGTTAAAAGACAGGCCATATGGCTACACCTTC. Encoded protein: CASPKLKDRPYGYTF. The chain has TRBV21-1 and TRBJ1-2; the DNA was not used to check the table's D call, TRBD1. TRBV21-1 is noted as a pseudogene. The CDR3 contains 15 residues.

The rearrangement links TRBV5-4 to TRBJ2-1; 11 positions match TRBD2. The CDR3 covers 18 residues. Germline V gene data show CDR1 as SGHNT and CDR2 as YYREEE (reference sequence). Trimming took 4 bases from V and 4 from J; bases not matched to a gene: 13. The CDR3, as DNA: TGTGCCAGCAGCCCCCTTCCCGGGACTAGCGGATTTTACAATGAGCAGTTCTTC. Its protein is CASSPLPGTSGFYNEQFF.

The chain employs TRBV28 and TRBJ1-1; a possible D gene is TRBD1 (5 bases). The CDR3 consists of 15 residues. Trimming removed 6 bases at V and 0 bases at J, with 14 bases between. The germline V gene encodes CDR1 MDHEN and CDR2 SYDVKM. The CDR3 region has the DNA TGTGCCAGCAGCACACGGAAGGGGATGAACACTGAAGCTTTCTTT. Amino acids: CASSTRKGMNTEAFF.

The chain couples TRBV7-9 to TRBJ2-2; 10 positions agree with TRBD1. The CDR3 is made up of 15 amino acids. Germline V gives CDR1 SEHNR, CDR2 FQNEAQ (reference sequence). With 3 bases clipped from V and 4 bases from J, the junction kept 2 bases outside the gene matches. The CDR3 DNA sequence: TGTGCCAGCAGCTTCGACAGGGGGCCCACCGGGGAGCTGTTTTTT. Translating gives CASSFDRGPTGELFF.

The V and J genes are TRBV7-6 and TRBJ2-1; D possibly corresponds to TRBD2 (6 bases). The CDR3 spans 14 residues. Germline assignment: CDR1 SGHVS and CDR2 FNYEAQ. Between the trimmed V and J ends, which lost 5 bases and 6 bases, there was a span of 14 bases. The CDR3: CASSPRLVGNEQFF. CDR3 bases: TGTGCCAGCAGCCCTCGACTAGTGGGCAATGAGCAGTTCTTC.

This chain links TRBV28 with TRBJ2-7, with 12 bases lining up with TRBD2. Germline CDR1 is MDHEN and CDR2 is SYDVKM. CDR3 size: 20 residues. Germline trimming cut 6 bases from V and 6 bases from J; bases unmatched to any gene: 24. This CDR3 is CASRTQEYLGATSGRSEQYF. The CDR3 DNA sequence: TGTGCCAGCAGAACCCAAGAATATTTAGGGGCGACTAGCGGGAGAAGCGAGCAGTACTTC.

This chain connects TRBV30 to TRBJ2-1; TRBD2 might be the D (6 bases). Trimming left V 7 bases short and J 6 bases short, with 13 bases between. CDR1 is GTSNPN and CDR2 is SVGIG in the germline V gene (reference sequence). This CDR3 is built from 12 residues. CDR3 loop: CASYGRINEQFF. Written as DNA, the CDR3 is TGTGCCTCCTACGGGAGAATCAATGAGCAGTTCTTC. Full variable domain (remainder filled in from reference TRBV30 and TRBJ2-1): SQTIHQWPATLVQPVGSPLSLECTVEGTSNPNLYWYRQAAGRGLQLLFYSVGIGQISSEVPQNLSASRPQDRQFILSSKKLLLSDSGFYLCASYGRINEQFFGPGTRLTVL.

This chain links TRBV28 with TRBJ1-2, with a tentative D call TRBD1 (6 bases). This CDR3 contains 13 residues. Germline V CDR1 and CDR2: MDHEN, SYDVKM. With 7 bases removed from V and 5 bases from J, the gap between germline ends came to 14 bases. Here the CDR3 reads CASTPQGIYGYTF. Here the CDR3 DNA reads TGTGCCAGCACCCCGCAGGGGATATATGGCTACACCTTC.

The chain employs TRBV19 and TRBJ2-1; TRBD1 is a possible D gene (6 bases). The germline V and J ends were trimmed by 4 bases and 4 bases, with 17 bases remaining between them. The CDR3 is 16 residues long. Germline CDR1 is LNHDA and CDR2 is SQIVND (reference sequence). In nucleotides, the CDR3 is TGTGCCAGTAGTAACGGACCCGGGACATCTTACAATGAGCAGTTCTTC. Encoded protein: CASSNGPGTSYNEQFF.

The rearrangement uses TRBV7-2 and TRBJ2-5; 7 positions match TRBD2. CDR1 and CDR2 from the germline V gene are SGHTA and FQGNSA. The V gene end was trimmed by 1 base and the J gene end by 5 bases; junction bases not matched to a gene: 4. CDR3 length: 14 amino acids. The CDR3 spells CASSLGGRIETQYF. In DNA, the CDR3 is TGTGCCAGCAGCTTAGGCGGGAGAATCGAGACCCAGTACTTC.

The gene calls are TRBV19 and TRBJ1-5; TRBD1 is a possible D gene (6 bases). Trimming took off 9 bases at V and 1 base at J, with 16 bases between the two ends. Germline CDR1 LNHDA, CDR2 SQIVND (reference sequence). This CDR3 has 15 amino acids. The CDR3 DNA sequence: TGTGCCAGCAATCCGGGACAACCGAGCAATCAGCCCCAGCATTTT. The encoded protein is CASNPGQPSNQPQHF.

The chain links TRBV5-1 to TRBJ1-1, with 8 bases fitting TRBD1. The length of the CDR3 is 14 residues. The V gene's germline CDR1 is SGHRS and CDR2 YFSETQ. J was trimmed by 11 bases and V by 1 base; bases with no gene match: 10. For the CDR3, the DNA is TGCGCCAGCAGCTTGAGGGGCCAGGGGGCTTGGGCTTTCTTT. It encodes CASSLRGQGAWAFF.

The J gene is TRBJ2-7, the V gene TRBV7-2; D is unresolved. The V gene lost 2 bases and the J gene lost 6 bases, with 14 bases spanning the gap. There are 14 residues in the CDR3. Germline assignment: CDR1 SGHTA and CDR2 FQGNSA. The CDR3: CASSLFGPPFEQYF. CDR3 DNA: TGTGCCAGCAGCTTATTTGGCCCACCTTTCGAGCAGTACTTC.

The J gene is TRBJ2-7, the V gene TRBV11-2; 7 nucleotides line up with TRBD2. This CDR3 has 14 residues. The germline V gene encodes CDR1 SGHAT and CDR2 FQNNGV. The J segment lost 3 bases and the V segment lost 2 bases, leaving 4 bases of the junction unmatched. This CDR3 is CASSLTSVSYEQYF. The DNA of the CDR3 is TGTGCCAGCAGCTTAACTAGCGTCAGCTACGAGCAGTACTTC.

In the case of this clone: This specimen includes other DNA sequences encoding the same CDR3. The gene calls are TRBV28 and TRBJ2-7; D is ambiguous. V was clipped by 3 bases and J by 3 bases, with 6 bases between them. This CDR3 is 12 amino acids long. In germline, CDR1 is MDHEN, CDR2 SYDVKM. The CDR3 DNA reads as TGTGCCAGCAGTTTTCAGAACTACGAGCAGTACTTC. Translated, it gives CASSFQNYEQYF.

The V and J genes are TRBV6-1 and TRBJ2-3, with D hard to call. The CDR3 runs to 14 residues. V was cut by 8 bases and J by 0 bases, with 12 bases left in between. In germline, CDR1 is MNHNS, CDR2 SASEGT. CDR3 region: CASVSKPSTDTQYF. CDR3 DNA sequence: TGTGCCAGCGTGTCGAAGCCGAGCACAGATACGCAGTATTTT.

CDR3 sequence: CASSQGTGEYGYTF. DNA for the CDR3: TGTGCCAGCAGTCAAGGGACAGGGGAATATGGCTACACCTTC. This sequence joins TRBV9 and TRBJ1-2; 10 bases map to TRBD1. The germline V gene encodes CDR1 SGDLS and CDR2 YYNGEE. This CDR3 is built from 14 residues. Trimming cost V 5 bases and J 5 bases; bases outside gene matches: 6.